The 32 T cell receptor beta chains given below trace back to one sample, sequenced in a study of cytomegalovirus exposure and HLA in healthy donors. The PCR had 60 Vbeta and 13 Jbeta primers. The table came from immunoSEQ multiplex PCR; TCRdb's copy has only in-frame clones and leaves some out. The clone table shows about 200,000 clones, with the ten largest holding less than 0.9%. Sequences were obtained from PBMCs. These receptors were obtained from a boy aged 5-17 years in good health and CMV-seronegative.

The chain couples TRBV28 to TRBJ1-1; 7 positions match TRBD1. The V and J ends lost 4 bases and 0 bases, in that order; junction bases with no gene match: 8. CDR1 and CDR2 (germline): MDHEN, SYDVKM. The CDR3 is made up of 16 amino acids. CDR3 nucleotide sequence: TGTGCCAGCAGTTCAGGGACAGAACCAATGAACACTGAAGCTTTCTTT. It specifies CASSSGTEPMNTEAFF.

The chain is built from TRBV10-3 and TRBJ2-5, with D perhaps matching TRBD1 (5 bases). CDR3 size: 15 residues. CDR1 and CDR2 (germline): ENHRY, SYGVKD. Trimming left V 0 bases short and J 5 bases short, with 13 bases between. DNA for the CDR3: TGTGCCATCAGTGAGTCGTCTCGACAGAGGGAGACCCAGTACTTC. This sequence encodes CAISESSRQRETQYF.

With regard to this clone: The junction differs from germline at one of its ends, possibly a read error. Other DNA sequences in the sample encode the same CDR3. This chain connects TRBV30 to TRBJ1-1; a possible D gene is TRBD1 (5 bases). The CDR3 sequence is 14 residues long. Looked up from germline, CDR1 is GTSNPN and CDR2 is SVGIG (reference sequence). CDR3 loop: CAWSSGTLNTEAFF. The CDR3 nucleotides are TGTGCCTGGAGTAGTGGGACTTTGAACACTGAAGCCTTCTTT.

This rearrangement joins TRBV4-3 to TRBJ1-4; tentatively, D is TRBD1 (5 bases). Germline assignment: CDR1 LGHNA and CDR2 YSLEER. The CDR3 totals 17 residues. Deletions cut 1 base from V and 3 bases from J, with 15 bases between. Here the CDR3 DNA reads TGCGCCAGCAGCCAAGGACCCCCAGGGTACTCTAATGAAAAACTGTTTTTT. This gives the protein CASSQGPPGYSNEKLFF.

The genes are TRBV19 and TRBJ1-1, with D perhaps TRBD1 (6 bases). The V end was cut by 3 bases, the J end by 1 base, with 15 bases between. This CDR3 contains 16 residues. Germline CDR1 and CDR2: LNHDA and SQIVND (reference sequence). The CDR3: CASSIYPGTPNTEAFF. For the CDR3, the DNA is TGTGCCAGTAGTATTTACCCCGGGACACCGAACACTGAAGCTTTCTTT.

The CDR3 spells CASSGTATDTQYF. In nucleotides, the CDR3 is TGTGCCAGTAGTGGGACAGCCACAGATACGCAGTATTTT. J is TRBJ2-3 and V is TRBV19; 7 bases match TRBD1. Looked up from germline, CDR1 is LNHDA and CDR2 is SQIVND (reference sequence). This CDR3 is 13 amino acids long. V dropped 5 bases and J dropped 2; count of bases not matched to a gene: 1.

The chain joins TRBV7-3 to TRBJ2-5; 11 bases align to TRBD1. The V and J ends lost 6 bases and 1 base, in that order; junction bases with no gene match: 4. Germline loops: CDR1 SGHTA, CDR2 FQGTGA. The CDR3 runs to 15 residues. DNA for the CDR3: TGTGCCAGCAGTCCCGGACAGGGGGCCCAAGAGACCCAGTACTTC. It translates to CASSPGQGAQETQYF.

DNA of the CDR3: TGTGCCAGCAGCCCAGCGACCAGGGGCAATCAGCCCCAGCATTTT. Translated: CASSPATRGNQPQHF. V usage is TRBV7-6 and J usage is TRBJ1-5; the D gene is possibly TRBD1 (5 bases). Trimming took off 5 bases at V and 2 bases at J, with 13 bases between the two ends. The CDR3 is made up of 15 amino acids. CDR1 is SGHVS, CDR2 FNYEAQ, per germline.

The CDR3 sequence is CASSSGITGSRAFF. In DNA, the CDR3 is TGTGCCAGCTCATCTGGGATTACAGGGTCTAGAGCTTTCTTT. V is TRBV18 and J is TRBJ1-1; D is possibly TRBD1 (6 bases). This CDR3 comprises 14 residues. Trimming left V 5 bases short and J 10 bases short, with 20 bases between. Germline V lookup: CDR1 KGHSH, CDR2 LQKENI.

The V and J genes are TRBV15 and TRBJ1-3; 7 bases are a match to TRBD1. V lost 5 bases, J lost 3 bases, and 10 bases stayed unmatched. CDR1 LNHNV and CDR2 YYDKDF come from the germline V gene (reference sequence). This CDR3 region has 16 residues. The CDR3 loop reads CATSVPGQRNGNTIYF. The CDR3 DNA follows: TGTGCCACCAGCGTTCCGGGACAGAGAAATGGAAACACCATATATTTT.

CDR3 sequence reads: CASSRGTEIPEAFF. CDR3 in DNA: TGCGCCAGCAGTCGAGGGACAGAGATCCCTGAAGCTTTCTTT. The gene calls are TRBV5-1 and TRBJ1-1; 7 positions match TRBD1. The germline CDR1 and CDR2 sequences are SGHRS and YFSETQ. This CDR3 is 14 amino acids long. The junction had 10 bases not matched to a gene; V was cut back by 5 bases and J by 6 bases.

This sequence joins TRBV2 and TRBJ2-5, with D perhaps matching TRBD1 (6 bases). Germline CDR1 reads SNHLY; CDR2 reads FYNNEI. V was cut by 6 bases and J by 2 bases, with 13 bases left in between. This CDR3 is built from 14 residues. CDR3 in DNA: TGTGCCAGCAGCCTACTAGGGGGACAAGAGACCCAGTACTTC. Its translation: CASSLLGGQETQYF.

The CDR3 loop reads CASSLYFADSNQPQHF. The CDR3, as DNA: TGTGCCAGCAGCTTGTACTTCGCGGATAGCAATCAGCCCCAGCATTTT. V is TRBV5-5 and J is TRBJ1-5; no clear D gene. Germline V gene sequence: CDR1 SGHKS, CDR2 YYEKEE (reference sequence). CDR3 length equals 16 residues. V gave up 1 base and J gave up 0 bases, with 11 bases separating them.

The rearrangement uses TRBV6-5 and TRBJ2-3; perhaps TRBD1 as D (6 bases). Trimming removed 4 bases at V and 2 bases at J, with 13 bases between. This CDR3 spans 15 amino acids. Germline CDR1 and CDR2: MNHEY and SVGAGI. The CDR3 loop reads CASSFDRSATDTQYF. The CDR3, as DNA: TGTGCCAGCAGTTTCGACAGGTCAGCCACAGATACGCAGTATTTT.

The chain couples TRBV14 to TRBJ2-1, with 8 bases fitting TRBD2. The CDR3 is 15 residues long. With V trimmed by 2 bases and J by 6 bases, 6 bases remained unmatched. CDR1 is SGHDN and CDR2 is FVKESK in the germline V gene. The CDR3 nucleotides read TGTGCCAGCAGCCAAATGTCGGGGGGGCTCAATGAGCAGTTCTTC. Translating it yields CASSQMSGGLNEQFF.

This sequence joins TRBV25-1 and TRBJ2-5, with D hard to call. Looked up from germline, CDR1 is MGHDK and CDR2 is SYGVNS. The V gene lost 2 bases and the J gene lost 1 base, with 8 bases spanning the gap. This CDR3 comprises 14 residues. The CDR3 spells CASSERPSQETQYF. CDR3 coding DNA: TGTGCCAGCAGTGAACGGCCTAGCCAAGAGACCCAGTACTTC.

The V call is TRBV7-8, the J call TRBJ2-7; maybe TRBD1 (6 bases). The CDR3 is 14 amino acids. Germline-derived CDR1 and CDR2 are SGHVS and FQNEAQ. The V end was cut by 1 base, the J end by 5 bases, with 12 bases between. CDR3 bases: TGTGCCAGCAGCTTAGGAGGGGGAAGGCACGAGCAGTACTTC. It is translated as CASSLGGGRHEQYF.

The chain recombines TRBV18 with TRBJ1-1; TRBD1 agrees at 7 bases. Germline V gene lookup returns CDR1 KGHSH and CDR2 LQKENI. This CDR3 has 15 amino acids. The J segment lost 0 bases and the V segment lost 6 bases, leaving 7 bases of the junction unmatched. This CDR3 reads CASSMGQTMNTEAFF. The CDR3 nucleotides read TGTGCCAGCTCGATGGGACAGACGATGAACACTGAAGCTTTCTTT.

The chain combines TRBV6-5 with TRBJ1-1; tentative D call: TRBD1 (5 bases). Germline assignment: CDR1 MNHEY and CDR2 SVGAGI. V was pared by 5 bases and J by 1 base, with 11 bases between. The CDR3 sequence is 14 residues long. CDR3 DNA sequence: TGTGCCAGCAGTAAACAGGATCCGAACACTGAAGCTTTCTTT. Translation gives CASSKQDPNTEAFF.

The J gene is TRBJ1-3, the V gene TRBV10-3; no clear D gene. V shed 8 bases and J shed 4 bases, with 18 bases lying between them. The CDR3 spans 15 residues. Looked up from germline, CDR1 is ENHRY and CDR2 is SYGVKD. CDR3 sequence reads: CAIGEGQDSGNTIYF. DNA for the CDR3: TGTGCCATCGGGGAGGGTCAGGATTCAGGAAACACCATATATTTT.

The chain has TRBV10-3 and TRBJ2-1; 15 nucleotides agree with TRBD2. CDR3 length equals 15 residues. Trimming cost V 4 bases and J 8 bases; bases outside gene matches: 3. Per the germline V gene, CDR1 is ENHRY and CDR2 is SYGVKD. The DNA of the CDR3 is TGTGCCATCAGTGGGGGACTAGCGGGGGGTGATGAGCAGTTCTTC. This codes for CAISGGLAGGDEQFF.

The chain couples TRBV5-1 to TRBJ2-1; the D gene is possibly TRBD1 (5 bases). CDR3 length equals 14 residues. CDR1 is SGHRS, CDR2 YFSETQ, per germline. The V and J ends lost 0 bases and 1 base respectively, with 5 bases between them. Written as DNA, the CDR3 is TGCGCCAGCAGCTTGGCAGGGTCCTACAATGAGCAGTTCTTC. Protein product: CASSLAGSYNEQFF.

The V call is TRBV30, the J call TRBJ2-7, with TRBD1 matching 7 bases. The J segment lost 3 bases and the V segment lost 0 bases, leaving 5 bases of the junction unmatched. The CDR3 contains 14 residues. The germline CDR1 and CDR2 sequences are GTSNPN and SVGIG (reference sequence). The DNA for the CDR3 is TGTGCCTGGAGTGTAGGGGGCGGATTCTACGAGCAGTACTTC. It specifies CAWSVGGGFYEQYF.

The chain employs TRBV30 and TRBJ1-2; 10 bases align to TRBD1. J lost 6 bases, V lost 4 bases, and 8 bases had no gene match. CDR1 GTSNPN and CDR2 SVGIG come from the germline V gene (reference sequence). This CDR3 has 14 residues. The CDR3 DNA follows: TGTGCCTGGACCGGCGCCGGGACAGGGGATGGCTACACCTTC. Protein sequence: CAWTGAGTGDGYTF.

CDR3 amino acids: CASSLSRVSDNEQYF. DNA for the CDR3: TGTGCCAGCAGTTTATCGAGGGTTTCGGATAACGAGCAGTACTTC. The rearrangement joins TRBV27 to TRBJ2-5; the D gene is possibly TRBD2 (5 bases). Matching the DNA end better, TRBJ2-7 makes the J call doubtful. CDR3 length: 15 amino acids. Germline CDR1 and CDR2: MNHEY and SMNVEV (reference sequence).

The V gene is TRBV7-2, the J gene TRBJ1-3, with D unclear. Trimming shortened V by 2 bases and J by 2 bases, and 13 bases separated the two germline ends. This CDR3 is 16 amino acids long. Germline CDR1 is SGHTA and CDR2 is FQGNSA. The DNA for the CDR3 is TGTGCCAGCAGCTTACTAATACCGGGGACTGGAAACACCATATATTTT. Residues: CASSLLIPGTGNTIYF.

The chain couples TRBV7-2 to TRBJ2-3, with D possibly matching TRBD2 (5 bases). The V end lost 0 bases, the J end lost 4 bases, and 8 bases lay between the germline ends. The CDR3 consists of 14 residues. Looked up from germline, CDR1 is SGHTA and CDR2 is FQGNSA. Here the CDR3 DNA reads TGTGCCAGCAGCTTAGCGATGGGAGCAGATACGCAGTATTTT. Translating gives CASSLAMGADTQYF.

For the CDR3, the DNA is TGTGCCAGCAGTGACAAGGACAGGGGCTATAATGAAAAACTGTTTTTT. Translation gives CASSDKDRGYNEKLFF. The genes are TRBV9 and TRBJ1-4; TRBD1 matches at 9 bases. The V gene's germline CDR1 is SGDLS and CDR2 YYNGEE. J was trimmed by 4 bases and V by 5 bases; bases with no gene match: 9. This CDR3 has 16 amino acids.

The chain joins TRBV7-9 to TRBJ1-6; 8 nucleotides agree with TRBD1. Unmatched junction bases numbered 5, after V lost 3 bases and J lost 10 bases. The germline V gene encodes CDR1 SEHNR and CDR2 FQNEAQ (reference sequence). CDR3 length: 14 amino acids. This chain's CDR3 is CASSFPGGASPLHF. The CDR3 bases are TGTGCCAGCAGCTTCCCAGGGGGCGCATCACCCCTCCACTTT.

V gene TRBV20-1 combines with J gene TRBJ2-1, with D perhaps matching TRBD1 (6 bases). Germline V lookup: CDR1 DFQATT, CDR2 SNEGSKA (reference sequence). This CDR3 contains 10 residues. The CDR3 coding sequence is TGCAGCCAGGGGACCAATGAGCAGTTCTTC. Translation gives CSQGTNEQFF.

The chain links TRBV6-5 to TRBJ1-2; maybe TRBD1 (5 bases). This CDR3 has 15 residues. Germline CDR1 and CDR2: MNHEY and SVGAGI. V was clipped by 6 bases and J by 0 bases, with 14 bases between them. CDR3 amino acids: CASSDGQIANYGYTF. The CDR3 DNA is TGTGCCAGCAGCGATGGACAAATAGCTAACTATGGCTACACCTTC.

The CDR3 region is CASSLATSGDQPQHF. DNA of the CDR3: TGTGCCAGCAGCTTGGCGACGTCGGGGGATCAGCCCCAGCATTTT. This chain connects TRBV5-8 to TRBJ1-5, with D possibly being TRBD1 (5 bases). This CDR3 spans 15 amino acids. CDR1 is SGHTS, CDR2 YDEGEE, per germline. Trimming stripped 0 bases from V and 5 bases from J, with 12 bases between.